This paragraph covers one T cell receptor (beta chain) sequence. TCRbeta library construction was performed incorporating unique molecular identifiers. TCRdb redid the calling of the PCR reads with MiXCR, one entry per CDR3 protein. The sample shows roughly 790,000 distinct CDR3 sequences, approximately 15% of them seen only once. The sample belongs to a study of T-cell reconstitution after alpha-beta-depleted transplantation in children. The germline V gene encodes CDR1 SEHNR and CDR2 FQNEAQ (reference sequence). After removal of 8 bases from V and 6 bases from J, the junction contained 10 bases not matched to a gene. The CDR3 runs to 16 residues.

The rearrangement links TRBV7-9 to TRBJ2-1, with 13 bases that match TRBD2. The sequencing used PBMCs, mostly from graft donor cells, collected 360 days after TCRalphabeta/CD19-depleted stem cell transplant. This sequence originates from a male patient younger than 18 who had a stem cell transplant for acute lymphoblastic leukemia, so the T cells may come from the graft donor. The CDR3: CASSWRTSGRLNEQFF. CDR3 in DNA: TGTGCCAGCTCGTGGAGGACTAGCGGGAGACTCAATGAGCAGTTCTTC.